The entry that follows covers one T cell receptor beta chain sequence. Its specificity is unknown. In the naive CD8 group, cells lacked CD45RO and were positively selected for CCR7, so terminally differentiated effector memory CD45RA+ cells were left out. The data originate from a study of shared clonotypes between healthy human individuals. TCRdb's table, derived via immunoSEQ multiplex PCR, lists solely in-frame clones and lacks some. The data contain about 2.2 million clones, 90% to 95% of them singletons. Whole-study results and caveats: A reduction in generation probabilities was seen for non-shared clonotypes relative to those shared by all four donors.

The germline gives CDR1 SQVTM, CDR2 ANQGSEA. There are 18 residues in the CDR3. Trimming took off 7 bases at V and 4 bases at J, with 29 bases between the two ends. V usage is TRBV29-1 and J usage is TRBJ2-1; TRBD2 might be the D (6 bases). Sequencing was performed on naive CD8+ T cells from PBMCs. The receptor's source is a man between 18 and 35 years old in good health. Some clones in this sample may be carry-over from other donors' samples. The CDR3, as DNA: TGCAGCGCCGACGGCGGGACGGTGACGGGAGAGGGGTACAATGAGCAGTTCTTC. This sequence encodes CSADGGTVTGEGYNEQFF.